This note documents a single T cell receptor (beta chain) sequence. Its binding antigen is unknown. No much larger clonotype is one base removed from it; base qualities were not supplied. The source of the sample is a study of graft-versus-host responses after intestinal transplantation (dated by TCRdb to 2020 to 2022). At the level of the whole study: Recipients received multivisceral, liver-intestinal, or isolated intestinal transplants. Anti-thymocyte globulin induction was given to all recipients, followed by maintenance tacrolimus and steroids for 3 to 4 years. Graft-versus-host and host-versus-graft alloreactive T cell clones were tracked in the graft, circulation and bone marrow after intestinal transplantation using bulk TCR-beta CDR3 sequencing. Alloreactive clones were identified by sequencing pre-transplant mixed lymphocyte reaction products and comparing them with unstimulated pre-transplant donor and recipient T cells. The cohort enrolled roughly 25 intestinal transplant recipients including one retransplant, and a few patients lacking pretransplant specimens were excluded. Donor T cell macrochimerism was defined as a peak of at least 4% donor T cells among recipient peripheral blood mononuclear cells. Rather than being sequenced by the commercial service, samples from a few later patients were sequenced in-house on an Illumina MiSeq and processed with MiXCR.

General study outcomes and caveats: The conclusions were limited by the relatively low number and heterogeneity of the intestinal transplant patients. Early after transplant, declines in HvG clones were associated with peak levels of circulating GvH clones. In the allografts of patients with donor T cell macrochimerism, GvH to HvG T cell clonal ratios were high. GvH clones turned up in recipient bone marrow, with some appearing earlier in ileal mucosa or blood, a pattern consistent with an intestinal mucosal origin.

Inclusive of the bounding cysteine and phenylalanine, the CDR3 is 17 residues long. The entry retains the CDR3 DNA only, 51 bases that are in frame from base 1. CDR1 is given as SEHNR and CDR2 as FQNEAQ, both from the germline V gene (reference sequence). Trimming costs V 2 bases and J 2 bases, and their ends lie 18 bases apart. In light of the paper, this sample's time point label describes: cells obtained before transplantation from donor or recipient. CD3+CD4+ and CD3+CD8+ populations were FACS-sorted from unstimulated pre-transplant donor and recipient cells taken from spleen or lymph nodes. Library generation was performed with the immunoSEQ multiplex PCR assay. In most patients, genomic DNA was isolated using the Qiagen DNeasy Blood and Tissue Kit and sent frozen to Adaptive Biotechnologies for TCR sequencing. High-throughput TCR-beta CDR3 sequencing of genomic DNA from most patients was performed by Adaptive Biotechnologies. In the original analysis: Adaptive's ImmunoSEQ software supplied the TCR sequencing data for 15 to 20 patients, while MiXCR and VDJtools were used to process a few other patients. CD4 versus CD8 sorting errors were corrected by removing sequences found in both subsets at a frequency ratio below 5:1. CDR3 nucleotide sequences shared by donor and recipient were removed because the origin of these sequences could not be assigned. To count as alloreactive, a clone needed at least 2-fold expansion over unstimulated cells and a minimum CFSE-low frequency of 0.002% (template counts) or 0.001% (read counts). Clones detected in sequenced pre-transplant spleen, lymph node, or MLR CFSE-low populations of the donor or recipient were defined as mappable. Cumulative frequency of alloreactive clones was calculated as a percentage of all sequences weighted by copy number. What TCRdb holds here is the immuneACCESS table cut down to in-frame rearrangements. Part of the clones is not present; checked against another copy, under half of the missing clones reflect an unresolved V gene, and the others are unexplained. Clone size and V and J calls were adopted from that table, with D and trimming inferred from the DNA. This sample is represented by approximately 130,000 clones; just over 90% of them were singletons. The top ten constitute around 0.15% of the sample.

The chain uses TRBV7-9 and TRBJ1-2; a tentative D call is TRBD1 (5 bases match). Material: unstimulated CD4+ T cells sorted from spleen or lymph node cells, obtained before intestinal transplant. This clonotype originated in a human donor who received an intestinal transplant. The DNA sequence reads TGTGCCAGCAGCTTAACCCTTGGGAGGGGACGGAACTATGGCTACACCTTC. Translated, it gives CASSLTLGRGRNYGYTF.